This T cell receptor (beta chain) was captured in a study of blood T cell repertoires in COVID-19. Study at large: Samples came from the United States, Italy and Spain, spanning acute and convalescent COVID-19. Sources were T cells, B-cell-depleted T cells, or PBMCs; the material itself was cDNA or gDNA.

Assay: immunoSEQ multiplex PCR; the TCRdb copy retains only in-frame clones and omits some. The sample holds approximately 300,000 clones, 80% to 90% seen once. Trimming at V came to 0 bases and at J to 2 bases, leaving 7 bases not matched to a gene. CDR3 size: 17 residues. Germline V gene sequence: CDR1 MGHRA, CDR2 YSYEKL. The sequenced material came from peripheral blood. This chain connects TRBV4-1 to TRBJ1-3, with 7 bases matching TRBD1. The sequence derives from a man in his forties with acute or convalescent COVID-19. The CDR3, as DNA: TGCGCCAGCAGCCAAGATTTTGGCAGGGGGACTGGAAACACCATATATTTT. Encoded protein: CASSQDFGRGTGNTIYF.